This is a list of T cell receptor beta chains from one sample in a study of T cell changes during pregnancy in multiple sclerosis. Sequencing was performed with immunoSEQ multiplex PCR; in TCRdb, only in-frame clones are kept and a portion is missing. The sample records tens of thousands of clones, nearly 95% being singletons. The material sequenced was peripheral blood, taken in the second trimester of pregnancy. These receptors were collected from a female donor with multiple sclerosis, enrolled in a pregnancy study. CDR3s include the opening cysteine and the closing phenylalanine or tryptophan. Each record gives: clone size, J gene, V gene, D gene, CDR3 protein, CDR3 DNA. A D gene is named only where the DNA matches it firmly. A clone size is listed for some rows: how often the clone was seen (once, few, many), or a class if it is expanded.

. TRBJ2-7 TRBV7-9 TRBD1 CASSLGQGQSSYEQYF TGTGCCAGCAGCTTAGGGCAGGGACAGAGCTCCTACGAGCAGTACTTC
. TRBJ1-4 TRBV18 . CASSPSVSTNEKLFF TGTGCCAGCTCACCTTCGGTTTCAACTAATGAAAAACTGTTTTTT
. TRBJ1-4 TRBV2 . CASLQGVGGKLFF TGTGCCAGCCTACAGGGAGTTGGGGGAAAACTGTTTTTT
. TRBJ2-5 TRBV7-8 TRBD1 CASSLGLWGQQETQYF TGTGCCAGCAGCTTAGGTCTATGGGGACAGCAAGAGACCCAGTACTTC
. TRBJ1-1 TRBV28 TRBD1 CASRTGQGARTEAFF TGTGCCAGCAGGACGGGACAGGGGGCGCGTACTGAAGCTTTCTTT
. TRBJ2-7 TRBV30 . CAWSVGGIGYEQYF TGTGCCTGGAGTGTGGGGGGAATCGGCTACGAGCAGTACTTC
. TRBJ1-2 TRBV30 . CAWSVVASGGYTF TGTGCCTGGAGTGTTGTCGCCTCGGGGGGCTACACCTTC
. TRBJ2-1 TRBV4-1 . CASSQDHTESSYNEQFF TGCGCCAGCAGCCAAGACCATACAGAGAGCTCCTACAATGAGCAGTTCTTC
. TRBJ2-1 TRBV28 TRBD1 CASSLEDRPRGLEQFF TGTGCCAGCAGTTTGGAGGACAGGCCCCGGGGATTAGAGCAGTTCTTC
. TRBJ2-7 TRBV15 . CATSRERSYEQYF TGTGCCACCAGCAGAGAGCGATCCTACGAGCAGTACTTC
. TRBJ1-1 TRBV6-5 TRBD1 CASRIARQGSTEAFF TGTGCCAGCAGGATCGCTCGACAGGGCAGCACTGAAGCTTTCTTT
. TRBJ2-1 TRBV5-1 TRBD2 CASSSRSGGRKDEQFF TGCGCCAGCAGCTCCCGCAGTGGCGGGAGGAAGGATGAGCAGTTCTTC
. TRBJ2-3 TRBV15 TRBD2 CATSREAASGHTDTQYF TGTGCCACCAGCAGAGAAGCGGCTAGCGGGCACACAGATACGCAGTATTTT
. TRBJ1-4 TRBV6-6 . CASSYAPILPNEKLFF TGTGCCAGCAGTTACGCCCCAATCCTACCTAATGAAAAACTGTTTTTT
. TRBJ1-4 TRBV13 TRBD1 CASSGGQGVTNEKLFF TGTGCCAGCAGCGGAGGACAGGGGGTAACTAATGAAAAACTGTTTTTT
once TRBJ1-2 TRBV27 . CASSSGVGDYGYTF TGTGCCAGCAGTTCGGGAGTGGGGGACTATGGCTACACCTTC
. TRBJ1-2 TRBV28 . CASSYRVHYGYTF TGTGCCAGCAGTTACAGGGTTCACTATGGCTACACCTTC
once TRBJ2-4 TRBV7-2 . CASSLRERAKNIQYF TGTGCCAGCAGCTTACGGGAGCGAGCCAAAAACATTCAGTACTTC
. TRBJ1-2 TRBV19 TRBD1 CASSRDRVAGYTF TGTGCCAGTAGTAGGGACAGGGTCGCTGGCTACACCTTC
. TRBJ2-1 TRBV6-6 TRBD2 CASSYGTSRRNEQFF TGTGCCAGCAGTTACGGGACTAGTAGGCGCAATGAGCAGTTCTTC
. TRBJ1-5 TRBV30 . CAWSVSSFQPQHF TGTGCCTGGAGTGTATCGTCGTTTCAGCCCCAGCATTTT
. TRBJ2-7 TRBV28 TRBD1 CASSDRDRGLREQYF TGTGCCAGCAGCGACCGGGACAGGGGGCTTCGGGAGCAGTACTTC
. TRBJ2-2 TRBV9 . CASNGLTGKWNTGELFF TGTGCCAGCAACGGACTCACAGGGAAATGGAACACCGGGGAGCTGTTTTTT
. TRBJ2-7 TRBV14 . CASSHGYSYEQYF TGTGCCAGCAGCCACGGGTACTCCTACGAGCAGTACTTC
. TRBJ1-5 TRBV6-1 TRBD1 CASSEWWGQGARNQPQHF TGTGCCAGCAGTGAATGGTGGGGACAGGGGGCGCGAAATCAGCCCCAGCATTTT
. TRBJ2-7 TRBV5-1 TRBD2 CASSLGSGRSYEQYF TGCGCCAGCAGCTTGGGTAGCGGGAGGTCCTACGAGCAGTACTTC
once TRBJ1-4 TRBV5-8 TRBD1 CASSLGDSPFATNEKLFF TGTGCCAGCAGCCTGGGGGACAGCCCCTTCGCAACTAATGAAAAACTGTTTTTT
. TRBJ1-1 TRBV9 . CASSEWPEAFF TGTGCCAGCAGCGAGTGGCCTGAAGCTTTCTTT
. TRBJ1-4 TRBV27 TRBD1 CASSPRRGQKLFF TGTGCCAGCAGTCCCCGCAGGGGGCAAAAACTGTTTTTT
. TRBJ2-1 TRBV6-4 TRBD2 CASSDSASGDYNEQFF TGTGCCAGCAGTGACTCGGCTAGCGGGGACTACAATGAGCAGTTCTTC
. TRBJ1-1 TRBV14 TRBD1 CASSHRGLGTEAFF TGTGCCAGCAGTCACAGGGGGCTTGGCACTGAAGCTTTCTTT
. TRBJ1-2 TRBV7-5 . CVRSSGDPTF TGTGTCAGAAGCTCGGGGGATCCGACCTTC
. TRBJ1-3 TRBV11-3 TRBD1 CASSLGTEGNTIYF TGTGCCAGCAGCCTCGGGACAGAAGGAAACACCATATATTTT
. TRBJ2-1 TRBV19 TRBD2 CASGDLAGSAEQFF TGTGCCAGTGGGGATCTAGCGGGATCGGCAGAGCAGTTCTTC
. TRBJ2-5 TRBV30 . CACRSGSHGTQYF TGTGCCTGTCGTTCGGGTTCCCATGGGACCCAGTACTTC
. TRBJ2-1 TRBV5-4 TRBD1 CASSPRTGRNEQFF TGTGCCAGCAGCCCGCGGACAGGAAGGAATGAGCAGTTCTTC